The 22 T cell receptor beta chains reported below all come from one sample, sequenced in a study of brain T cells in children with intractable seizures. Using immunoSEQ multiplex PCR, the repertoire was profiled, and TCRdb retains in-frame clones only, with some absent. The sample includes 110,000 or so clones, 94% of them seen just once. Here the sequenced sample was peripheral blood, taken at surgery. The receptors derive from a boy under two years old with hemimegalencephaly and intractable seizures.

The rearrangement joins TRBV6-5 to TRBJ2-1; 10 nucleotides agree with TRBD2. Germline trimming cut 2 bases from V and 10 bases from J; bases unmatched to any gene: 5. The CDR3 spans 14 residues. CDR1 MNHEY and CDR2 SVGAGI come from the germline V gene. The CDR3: CASSYAASGREQFF. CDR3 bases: TGTGCCAGCAGTTACGCGGCTAGCGGGAGAGAGCAGTTCTTC.

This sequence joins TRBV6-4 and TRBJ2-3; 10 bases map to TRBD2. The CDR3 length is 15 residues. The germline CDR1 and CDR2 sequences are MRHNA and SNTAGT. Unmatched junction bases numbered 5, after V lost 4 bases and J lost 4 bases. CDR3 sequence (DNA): TGTGCCAGCAGTGTCAGCGGGAGGGCCGCAGATACGCAGTATTTT. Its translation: CASSVSGRAADTQYF.

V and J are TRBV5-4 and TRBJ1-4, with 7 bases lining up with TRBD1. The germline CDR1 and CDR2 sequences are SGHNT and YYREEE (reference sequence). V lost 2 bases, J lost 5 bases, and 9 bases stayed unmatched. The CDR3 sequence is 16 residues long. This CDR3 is CASSLGGDRPNEKLFF. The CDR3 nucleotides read TGTGCCAGCAGCTTAGGGGGCGACAGACCCAATGAAAAACTGTTTTTT.

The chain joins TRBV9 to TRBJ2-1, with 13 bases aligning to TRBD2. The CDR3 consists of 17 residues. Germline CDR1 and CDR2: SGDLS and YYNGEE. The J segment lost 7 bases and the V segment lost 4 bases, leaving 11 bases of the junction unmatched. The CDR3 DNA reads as TGTGCCAGCAGCACCCGACTAGCGGGAGGCCTAGGGAATGAGCAGTTCTTC. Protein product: CASSTRLAGGLGNEQFF.

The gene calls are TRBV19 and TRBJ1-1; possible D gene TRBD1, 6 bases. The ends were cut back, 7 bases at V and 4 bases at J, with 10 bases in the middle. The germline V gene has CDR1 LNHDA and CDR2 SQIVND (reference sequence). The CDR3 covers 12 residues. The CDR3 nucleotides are TGTGCCAGTAAGGGAGGGGGCACTGAAGCTTTCTTT. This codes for CASKGGGTEAFF.

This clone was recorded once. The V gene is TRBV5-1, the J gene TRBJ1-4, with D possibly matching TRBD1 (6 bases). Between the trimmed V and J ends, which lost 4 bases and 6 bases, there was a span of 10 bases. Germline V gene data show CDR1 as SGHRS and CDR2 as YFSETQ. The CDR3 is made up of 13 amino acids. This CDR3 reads CASSRTVDEKLFF. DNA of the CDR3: TGCGCCAGCAGCCGGACAGTGGATGAAAAACTGTTTTTT.

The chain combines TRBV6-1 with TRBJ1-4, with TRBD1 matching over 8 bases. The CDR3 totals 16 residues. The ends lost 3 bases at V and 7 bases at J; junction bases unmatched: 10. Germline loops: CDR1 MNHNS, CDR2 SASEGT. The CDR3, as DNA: TGTGCCAGCAGTGACGGCAGGGGGCAGAATCGTGAAAAACTGTTTTTT. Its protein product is CASSDGRGQNREKLFF.

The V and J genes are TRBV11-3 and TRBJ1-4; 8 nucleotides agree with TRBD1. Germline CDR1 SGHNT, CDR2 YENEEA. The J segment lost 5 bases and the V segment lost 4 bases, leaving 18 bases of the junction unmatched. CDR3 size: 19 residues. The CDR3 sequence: CASSYRTGQAYALNEKLFF. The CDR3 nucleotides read TGTGCCAGCAGCTATAGGACAGGGCAGGCATATGCCCTAAATGAAAAACTGTTTTTT.

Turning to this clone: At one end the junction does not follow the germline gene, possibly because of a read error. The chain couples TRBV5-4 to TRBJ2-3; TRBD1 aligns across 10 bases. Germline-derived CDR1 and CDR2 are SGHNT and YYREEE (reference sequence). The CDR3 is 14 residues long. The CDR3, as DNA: TGTGCCGGCAGCTTGGACAGGGGGGAGGGTACGCAGTATTTT. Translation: CAGSLDRGEGTQYF. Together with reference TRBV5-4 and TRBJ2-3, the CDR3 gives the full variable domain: ETGVTQSPTHLIKTRGQQVTLRCSSQSGHNTVSWYQQALGQGPQFIFQYYREEENGRGNFPPRFSGLQFPNYSSELNVNALELDDSALYLCAGSLDRGEGTQYFGPGTRLTVL.

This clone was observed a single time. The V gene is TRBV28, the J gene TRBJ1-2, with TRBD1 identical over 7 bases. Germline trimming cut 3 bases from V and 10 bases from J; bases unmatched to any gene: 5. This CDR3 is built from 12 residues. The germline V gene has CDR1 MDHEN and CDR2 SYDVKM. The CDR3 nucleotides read TGTGCCAGCAGTTTGTCAGGGGGACCCTACACCTTC. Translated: CASSLSGGPYTF.

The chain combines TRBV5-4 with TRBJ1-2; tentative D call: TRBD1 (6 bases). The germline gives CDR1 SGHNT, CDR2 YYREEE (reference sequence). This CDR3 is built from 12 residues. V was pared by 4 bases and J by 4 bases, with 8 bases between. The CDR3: CASSPRGYGYTF. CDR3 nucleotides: TGTGCCAGCAGCCCCAGGGGCTATGGCTACACCTTC.

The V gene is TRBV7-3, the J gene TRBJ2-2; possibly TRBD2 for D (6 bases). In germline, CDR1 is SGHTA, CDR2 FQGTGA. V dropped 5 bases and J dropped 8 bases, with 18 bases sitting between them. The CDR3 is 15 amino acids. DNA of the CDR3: TGTGCCAGCAGCCTTCGCGGGACCCTGCCAGGGGAGCTGTTTTTT. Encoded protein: CASSLRGTLPGELFF.

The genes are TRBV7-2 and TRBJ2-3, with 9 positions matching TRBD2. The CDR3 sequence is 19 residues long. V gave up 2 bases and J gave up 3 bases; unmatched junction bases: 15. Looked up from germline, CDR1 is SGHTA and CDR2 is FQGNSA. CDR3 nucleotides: TGTGCCAGCAGCTTACCCACCGGAAAAGCGGGAGGTTGGACAGATACGCAGTATTTT. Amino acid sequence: CASSLPTGKAGGWTDTQYF.

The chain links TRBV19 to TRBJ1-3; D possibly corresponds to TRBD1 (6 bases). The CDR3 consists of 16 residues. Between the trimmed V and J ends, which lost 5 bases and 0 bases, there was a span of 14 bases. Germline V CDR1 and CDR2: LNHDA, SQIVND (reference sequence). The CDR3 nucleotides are TGTGCCAGTAGTGTTTCGGACAGTCACTCTGGAAACACCATATATTTT. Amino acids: CASSVSDSHSGNTIYF.

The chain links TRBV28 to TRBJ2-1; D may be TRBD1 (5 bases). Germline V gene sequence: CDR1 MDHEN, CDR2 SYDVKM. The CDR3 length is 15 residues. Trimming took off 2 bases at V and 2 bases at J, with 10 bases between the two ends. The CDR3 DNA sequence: TGTGCCAGCAGTTTAGTGACAGCCCCCTACAATGAGCAGTTCTTC. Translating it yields CASSLVTAPYNEQFF.

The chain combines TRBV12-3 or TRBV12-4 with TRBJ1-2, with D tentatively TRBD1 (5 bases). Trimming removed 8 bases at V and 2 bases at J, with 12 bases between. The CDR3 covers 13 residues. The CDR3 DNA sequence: TGTGCCAGCCTAGGACACAGGAACTATGGCTACACCTTC. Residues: CASLGHRNYGYTF.

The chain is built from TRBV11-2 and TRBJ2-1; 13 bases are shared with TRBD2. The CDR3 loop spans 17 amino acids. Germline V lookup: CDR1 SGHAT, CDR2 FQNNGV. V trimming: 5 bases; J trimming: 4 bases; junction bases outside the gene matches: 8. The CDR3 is CASSARLAGGRYNEQFF. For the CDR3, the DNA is TGTGCCAGCAGCGCTCGACTAGCGGGAGGACGGTACAATGAGCAGTTCTTC.

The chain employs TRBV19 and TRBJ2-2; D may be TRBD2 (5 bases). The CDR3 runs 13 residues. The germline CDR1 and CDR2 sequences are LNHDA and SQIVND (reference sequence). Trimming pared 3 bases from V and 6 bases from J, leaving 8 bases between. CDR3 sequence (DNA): TGTGCCAGTAGTATGATGGGAGCCGGGGAGCTGTTTTTT. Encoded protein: CASSMMGAGELFF.

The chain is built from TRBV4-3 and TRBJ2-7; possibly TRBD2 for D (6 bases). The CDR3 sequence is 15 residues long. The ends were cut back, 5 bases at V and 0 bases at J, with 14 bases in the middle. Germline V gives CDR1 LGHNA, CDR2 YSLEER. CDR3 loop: CASSYGRGISYEQYF. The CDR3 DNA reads TGCGCCAGCAGCTACGGGAGAGGTATCTCCTACGAGCAGTACTTC.

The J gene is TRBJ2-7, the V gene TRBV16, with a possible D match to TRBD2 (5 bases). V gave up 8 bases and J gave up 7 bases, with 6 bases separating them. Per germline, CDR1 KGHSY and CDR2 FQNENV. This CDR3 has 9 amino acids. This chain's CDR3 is CASQREQYF. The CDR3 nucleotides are TGTGCCAGCCAGCGGGAGCAGTACTTC. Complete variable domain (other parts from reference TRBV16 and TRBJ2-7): GEEVAQTPKHLVRGEGQKAKLYCAPIKGHSYVFWYQQVLKNEFKFLISFQNENVFDETGMPKERFSAKCLPNSPCSLEIQATKLEDSAVYFCASQREQYFGPGTRLTVT.

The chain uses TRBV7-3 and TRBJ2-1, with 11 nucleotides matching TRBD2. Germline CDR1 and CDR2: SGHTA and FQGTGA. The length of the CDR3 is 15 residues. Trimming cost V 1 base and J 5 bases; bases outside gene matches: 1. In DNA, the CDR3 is TGTGCCAGCAGCTTAATAGCGGGAGGGGACAATGAGCAGTTCTTC. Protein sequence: CASSLIAGGDNEQFF.

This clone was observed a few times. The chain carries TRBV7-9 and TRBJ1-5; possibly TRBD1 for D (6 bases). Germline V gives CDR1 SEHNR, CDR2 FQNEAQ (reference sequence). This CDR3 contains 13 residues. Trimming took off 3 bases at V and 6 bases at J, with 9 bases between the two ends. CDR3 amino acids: CASSLGRGQPQHF. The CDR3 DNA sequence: TGTGCCAGCAGCTTGGGCAGGGGTCAGCCCCAGCATTTT.